This T cell receptor (beta chain) is from a study of blood T cell repertoires in COVID-19 (dated by TCRdb to 2018 to 2021). General notes on the study: Samples covering the acute and convalescent phases of COVID-19 were provided by collaborators in the United States, Italy and Spain. A de-identified subject ID, COVID-19 status, age in years and sex were almost always included in the sample metadata. The samples were drawn from two sources: the first 160 participants of the ongoing ImmuneRACE study, and 1,254 subjects contributed by 6 global collaborators. The material from the prospective study consisted of cDNA or gDNA derived from T cells, B-cell-depleted T cells, or PBMCs. Where HLA class I and class II types were available, the types were taken from metadata supplied by the sample provider, not from assay-based typing. The dataset comprised deeply sampled blood TCRbeta repertoires from subjects exposed to, actively infected with, or recovered from COVID-19. The repertoires were released in a freely available public database meant as a resource for research on the immune response to SARS-CoV-2. Broad study findings and their caveats: The amount of clinical and demographic metadata varied by source and participant and was provided uncurated.

In the case of this clone: Its target antigen remains unknown. Within one base of it there is no much larger clone, and no base qualities were kept.

The immunoSEQ Assay, a bias-controlled multiplex PCR, was used to amplify TCRbeta CDR3 regions from genomic DNA. As for how the authors treated the data: The number of nucleated cells in each sample was estimated by amplification of reference gene primers within the assay. To quantify the absolute abundance of each unique TCRbeta CDR3 rearrangement, sequence reads were collapsed and filtered. For each sample, productive Simpson clonality was calculated as the square root of Simpson's diversity index over productive rearrangements. The source is immuneACCESS, and TCRdb retained only in-frame sequences with V and J called. Part of the clones is not carried over; for the studies checked, unresolved V genes explain less than half of this, and the remainder is unexplained. V, J and clone size are those of that table, while D and trimming were read from the DNA. The sample includes about 28,000 clones, with roughly 93% observed a single time. Of the sample, 0.83% falls within the top ten clones.

At one collaborating source in Seattle, patients were enrolled during active infection and were followed longitudinally through the course of disease. Whole blood was collected in K2EDTA tubes by collaborating institutions according to the institutions' own protocols. Collaborator samples were shipped for TCRbeta analysis as frozen whole blood, isolated PBMCs, or DNA extracted from either sample type. Via the germline V gene, CDR1 is MGHDK and CDR2 SYGVNS. From cysteine to phenylalanine, the CDR3 is 15 amino acids long. CDR3 DNA only is kept here, 45 bases in frame from base 1. V is clipped by 3 bases and J by 7 bases, and the sequence between their germline boundaries is 15 bases long.

The V and J segments used are TRBV25-1 and TRBJ1-4, with no confident D gene call. This receptor was obtained from a woman aged 70 to 79 with COVID-19, enrolled during active disease. The sequencing sample was made of peripheral blood. This receptor carries the CDR3 CASSDPRDHREKLFF. The nucleotides are TGTGCCAGCAGTGATCCCCGGGATCATCGTGAAAAACTGTTTTTT.